A single sample gave rise to the 28 T cell receptor beta chains below, sequenced in a study of early T cells in non-severe SARS-CoV-2 infection (dated by TCRdb to about 2021). Library generation was performed with 5' RACE. Sequencing used a NextSeq 500. TCRdb passed the public sequencing reads through fastp at Q25 and MiXCR, retaining productive beta sequences. CDR3 protein sequences are deduplicated, and each keeps its most common genes and DNA. This sample lists under 85,000 distinct CDR3 sequences; more than 14% were detected once. Less than 5% of the sample is taken by the ten largest. The sequencing here drew on whole blood, taken at baseline. These receptors all come from an adult who was a healthcare worker with PCR-confirmed SARS-CoV-2 infection or an uninfected control (not recorded which).

The CDR3 DNA sequence: TGTGCCAGCAGCTTGGGACTAGCGGAGAATGAGCAGTTCTTC. Amino acids: CASSLGLAENEQFF. The V and J genes are TRBV7-3 and TRBJ2-1; TRBD2 matches 11 bases. Germline V gene data show CDR1 as SGHTA and CDR2 as FQGTGA. The junction had 2 bases not matched to a gene; V was cut back by 3 bases and J by 7 bases. The CDR3 is made up of 14 amino acids.

About this clonotype itself: The junction departs from the called germline gene at one end, perhaps through a read error. The genes are TRBV6-5 and TRBJ2-4; TRBD1 agrees at 7 bases. CDR1 and CDR2 from the germline V gene are MNHEY and SVGAGI. This CDR3 has 13 amino acids. CDR3 coding DNA: TGTACCAGCGGAAGACAGGGATCAAACATTCAGTACTTC. As protein: CTSGRQGSNIQYF.

This clonotype has more than one count but fewer than ten. The CDR3 here is CASSLPWGSGKSGEQFF. CDR3 nucleotide sequence: TGTGCCAGCAGCTTACCTTGGGGTAGCGGGAAATCGGGAGAGCAGTTCTTC. The rearrangement joins TRBV7-2 to TRBJ2-1; 8 positions agree with TRBD2. J gave up 10 bases and V 2 bases, and 16 bases lay outside the gene matches. Germline CDR1 reads SGHTA; CDR2 reads FQGNSA. The CDR3 is 17 amino acids. Complete variable domain (other parts from reference TRBV7-2 and TRBJ2-1): GAGVSQSPSNKVTEKGKDVELRCDPISGHTALYWYRQSLGQGLEFLIYFQGNSAPDKSGLPSDRFSAERTGGSVSTLTIQRTQQEDSAVYLCASSLPWGSGKSGEQFFGPGTRLTVL.

This clonotype occurred a few times. The V call is TRBV6-6, the J call TRBJ2-5; D is undetermined. This CDR3 is 11 amino acids long. Trimming removed 4 bases from V and 9 bases from J, with 9 bases in between. Looked up from germline, CDR1 is MNHNY and CDR2 is SVGAGI (reference sequence). The CDR3 is CASSSGLAQYF. In nucleotides, the CDR3 is TGTGCCAGCAGTTCCGGGCTGGCCCAGTACTTC.

The chain recombines TRBV6-2 or TRBV6-3 with TRBJ1-2; unclear D gene. The germline V and J ends were trimmed by 8 bases and 7 bases, with 17 bases remaining between them. This CDR3 contains 13 residues. The V gene's germline CDR1 is MNHEY and CDR2 SVGEGT. The CDR3 loop reads CASGSPPGGGYTF. As DNA, the CDR3 is TGTGCCAGCGGATCACCACCGGGAGGTGGCTACACCTTC.

In regard to this clonotype: Germline and junction disagree at one end, which may indicate a read error. The chain has TRBV29-1 and TRBJ2-7; 10 nucleotides align to TRBD1. Germline loops: CDR1 SQVTM, CDR2 ANQGSEA. CDR3 size: 13 residues. CDR3 sequence: CSVEGTGAYEQYF. For the CDR3, the DNA is TGCAGCGTCGAAGGGACAGGGGCCTACGAGCAGTACTTC.

This clonotype was counted at least ten times. The rearrangement joins TRBV19 to TRBJ2-7, with no clear D. This CDR3 has 13 amino acids. Germline V gene data show CDR1 as LNHDA and CDR2 as SQIVND (reference sequence). Trimming cost V 5 bases and J 2 bases, with 10 bases left between them. The CDR3 loop is CASSADATYEQYF. The CDR3 nucleotides read TGTGCCAGTAGTGCGGACGCAACCTACGAGCAGTACTTC.

This sequence joins TRBV29-1 and TRBJ2-3; D is possibly TRBD1 or TRBD2 (5 bases each). Trimming removed 3 bases from V and 2 bases from J, with 12 bases in between. The CDR3 covers 14 residues. The germline CDR1 and CDR2 sequences are SQVTM and ANQGSEA. The CDR3 reads CSVDRAGTTDTQYF. In nucleotides, the CDR3 is TGCAGCGTTGACAGGGCAGGGACCACAGATACGCAGTATTTT.

This clonotype has only a few counts. V gene TRBV20-1 combines with J gene TRBJ2-3; D remains ambiguous. The CDR3 sequence is 14 residues long. CDR1 DFQATT and CDR2 SNEGSKA come from the germline V gene (reference sequence). Trimming took off 0 bases at V and 2 bases at J, with 9 bases between the two ends. The CDR3 reads CSARDILYTDTQYF. In nucleotides, the CDR3 is TGCAGTGCTAGAGATATACTTTACACAGATACGCAGTATTTT.

The V and J genes are TRBV27 and TRBJ2-7; TRBD1 matches 12 bases. After removal of 4 bases from V and 5 bases from J, the junction contained 3 bases not matched to a gene. Germline V gives CDR1 MNHEY, CDR2 SMNVEV (reference sequence). This CDR3 is built from 14 residues. The CDR3 DNA reads TGTGCCAGCAGTTGGGGACAGGGGGCTAACGAGCAGTACTTC. Its protein product is CASSWGQGANEQYF.

This clonotype was recorded a few times. The rearrangement links TRBV5-1 to TRBJ2-7; either TRBD1 or TRBD2 may supply D (6 bases each). Trimming took off 4 bases at V and 4 bases at J, with 15 bases between the two ends. Per germline, CDR1 SGHRS and CDR2 YFSETQ. The CDR3 contains 14 residues. This CDR3 reads CASSPTGGLYEQYF. The CDR3 region has the DNA TGCGCCAGCAGCCCGACCGGGGGCTTGTACGAGCAGTACTTC.

This clonotype was detected a few times. The chain couples TRBV28 to TRBJ2-1; 7 bases agree with TRBD2. CDR3 length: 15 amino acids. J lost 2 bases, V lost 10 bases, and 11 bases had no gene match. Germline V gene lookup returns CDR1 MDHEN and CDR2 SYDVKM. CDR3 in amino acids: CATYLAAGPYNEQFF. CDR3 sequence (DNA): TGTGCCACCTACCTGGCAGCGGGACCCTACAATGAGCAGTTCTTC.

This clonotype appeared a few times. V and J are TRBV7-9 and TRBJ2-3, with 7 positions matching TRBD2. This CDR3 region has 19 residues. Germline-derived CDR1 and CDR2 are SEHNR and FQNEAQ (reference sequence). The trim removed 3 bases at V and 3 bases at J, leaving 18 bases unmatched. The CDR3, as DNA: TGTGCCAGCAGCTTTCCTAAATTAAGGGCGGGAGTAGGGACAGATACGCAGTATTTT. This gives the protein CASSFPKLRAGVGTDTQYF.

The V gene is TRBV7-9, the J gene TRBJ2-7; D call uncertain. The CDR3 runs to 15 residues. Deletions cut 4 bases from V and 4 bases from J, with 17 bases between. Germline lookup yields CDR1 SEHNR and CDR2 FQNEAQ (reference sequence). CDR3 loop: CASSSVLAAEYEQYF. In DNA form, the CDR3 reads TGTGCCAGCAGCTCCGTCTTGGCTGCGGAATACGAGCAGTACTTC.

This clonotype has a count of ten or more. This chain uses TRBV20-1 with TRBJ1-2; D is ambiguous. V lost 3 bases and J 2 bases, leaving 10 bases between the germline ends. The CDR3 totals 13 residues. The germline V gene has CDR1 DFQATT and CDR2 SNEGSKA (reference sequence). The CDR3 DNA reads TGCAGTGCTAGGAATGACGGAAACTATGGCTACACCTTC. This sequence encodes CSARNDGNYGYTF.

This clonotype showed up just a few times. The V and J genes are TRBV28 and TRBJ1-1; D possibly corresponds to TRBD1 (5 bases). This CDR3 has 12 amino acids. Trimming removed 3 bases from V and 7 bases from J, with 9 bases in between. Germline-derived CDR1 and CDR2 are MDHEN and SYDVKM. CDR3 DNA sequence: TGTGCCAGCAGTTTGACCGACAGTGAAGCTTTCTTT. Amino acid sequence: CASSLTDSEAFF.

In its sample, this clonotype was seen a few times. The chain uses TRBV28 and TRBJ2-7, with a weak D call TRBD2 (6 bases). This CDR3 contains 17 residues. Germline CDR1 and CDR2: MDHEN and SYDVKM. V lost 4 bases to trimming and J lost 1 base, with 20 bases between them. The CDR3: CASSSSSPGLSSYEQYF. The CDR3 nucleotides are TGTGCCAGCAGTTCTTCCTCGCCGGGACTTAGTTCCTACGAGCAGTACTTC.

This clonotype appeared a few times. This sequence joins TRBV19 and TRBJ2-1; 7 bases match TRBD1. Germline V gene data show CDR1 as LNHDA and CDR2 as SQIVND (reference sequence). This CDR3 comprises 16 residues. The V and J ends lost 5 bases and 8 bases, in that order; junction bases with no gene match: 15. As DNA, the CDR3 is TGTGCCAGTAGTGCGAACAGGGGCAGCAGGATCCATGAGCAGTTCTTC. Protein product: CASSANRGSRIHEQFF.

V and J are TRBV4-2 and TRBJ2-2; 10 bases align to TRBD2. The germline gives CDR1 LGHNA, CDR2 YNFKEQ. The CDR3 consists of 17 residues. V lost 2 bases to trimming and J lost 1 base; unmatched junction nucleotides: 4. CDR3 in DNA: TGTGCCAGCAGCCAACCCTTAGCGGGAGGGAACACCGGGGAGCTGTTTTTT. It encodes CASSQPLAGGNTGELFF.

This clonotype showed up just a few times. The V and J genes are TRBV7-2 and TRBJ2-3, with 14 bases fitting TRBD2. Per the germline V gene, CDR1 is SGHTA and CDR2 is FQGNSA. V shed 5 bases and J 12 bases; nucleotides not matched to a gene: 7. The CDR3 totals 14 residues. The CDR3 sequence is CASSPGLAGVLQYF. Here the CDR3 DNA reads TGTGCCAGCAGCCCGGGACTAGCGGGAGTTCTCCAGTATTTT.

This clonotype was seen ten or more times. This chain links TRBV21-1 with TRBJ2-7; the table's D call, TRBD1, has no DNA check behind it. TRBV21-1 is a documented pseudogene. The CDR3 has 14 residues. For the CDR3, the DNA is TGTGCCAGCAGCCAGGGGGTAAGCTCCTACGAGCAGTACTTC. Amino acid sequence: CASSQGVSSYEQYF.

This clonotype was counted many times. The chain uses TRBV12-3 or TRBV12-4 and TRBJ2-1; 10 nucleotides align to TRBD2. The ends lost 7 bases at V and 5 bases at J; junction bases unmatched: 8. This CDR3 spans 15 amino acids. The CDR3 nucleotides are TGTGCCAGCATAAGGAGGACTAGCGGAAACAATGAGCAGTTCTTC. Translated: CASIRRTSGNNEQFF.

A few counts support this clonotype. The chain carries TRBV9 and TRBJ2-7; possibly TRBD2 for D (5 bases). V was pared by 1 base and J by 7 bases, with 15 bases between. Germline CDR1 and CDR2: SGDLS and YYNGEE. The CDR3 has 14 residues. CDR3 in DNA: TGTGCCAGCAGCGTACTAGCCACCTTTCGGGAGCAGTACTTC. This sequence encodes CASSVLATFREQYF.

On this clonotype: The conserved closing phenylalanine or tryptophan is absent in this CDR3, likely reflecting a read error. This chain uses TRBV6-1 with TRBJ1-1; D unclear. CDR3 length: 12 residues. The germline CDR1 and CDR2 sequences are MNHNS and SASEGT. V gave up 8 bases and J gave up 2 bases, with 9 bases separating them. CDR3 in DNA: TGTGCCAGCGCGCGCACCAACACTGAAGCTTTCTCT. Translating gives CASARTNTEAFS.

This clonotype was picked up many times. V gene TRBV21-1 combines with J gene TRBJ2-4; the table names TRBD2, a call not compared with the DNA. TRBV21-1 is listed as a pseudogene. CDR3 length: 17 amino acids. In nucleotides, the CDR3 is TGTGCCAGCAGCCCCCTCACACTAGGGCTAGCCAAAAACATTCAGTACTTC. It encodes CASSPLTLGLAKNIQYF.

A note on this clonotype: An end of the junction differs from the germline gene, which may be a read error. The chain links TRBV7-2 to TRBJ2-4; possibly TRBD1 for D (6 bases). From germline, CDR1 is SGHTA and CDR2 FQGNSA. CDR3 size: 15 residues. This CDR3 is CVSSLPGAAKNIQYF. The CDR3 region has the DNA TGTGTCAGCAGCTTGCCAGGGGCAGCCAAAAACATTCAGTACTTC.

The CDR3 coding sequence is TGTGCCAGCAGCGCAACAGGGGTTCATGAAAAACTGTTTTTT. This translates into CASSATGVHEKLFF. The chain carries TRBV9 and TRBJ1-4; TRBD1 aligns across 7 bases. After removal of 3 bases from V and 6 bases from J, the junction contained 5 bases not matched to a gene. The CDR3 is 14 amino acids. The V gene's germline CDR1 is SGDLS and CDR2 YYNGEE.

This chain links TRBV7-2 with TRBJ2-7, with 10 bases fitting TRBD2. The junction had 4 bases not matched to a gene; V was cut back by 0 bases and J by 5 bases. Germline V lookup: CDR1 SGHTA, CDR2 FQGNSA. This CDR3 has 15 amino acids. CDR3 protein: CASSLAAGGSDEQYF. CDR3 sequence (DNA): TGTGCCAGCAGCTTAGCAGCGGGAGGGTCGGACGAGCAGTACTTC.